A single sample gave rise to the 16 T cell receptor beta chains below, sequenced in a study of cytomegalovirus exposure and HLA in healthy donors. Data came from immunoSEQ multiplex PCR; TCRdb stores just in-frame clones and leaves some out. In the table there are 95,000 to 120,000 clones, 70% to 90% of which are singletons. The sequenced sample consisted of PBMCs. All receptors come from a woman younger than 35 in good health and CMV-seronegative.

The CDR3 region is CASSPRSLNTEAFF. CDR3 nucleotide sequence: TGTGCCAGCAGCCCCCGGAGTTTGAACACTGAAGCTTTCTTT. The chain employs TRBV4-2 and TRBJ1-1; D gene uncertain. Trimming left V 4 bases short and J 0 bases short, with 9 bases between. CDR1 and CDR2 (germline): LGHNA, YNFKEQ. The CDR3 has 14 residues.

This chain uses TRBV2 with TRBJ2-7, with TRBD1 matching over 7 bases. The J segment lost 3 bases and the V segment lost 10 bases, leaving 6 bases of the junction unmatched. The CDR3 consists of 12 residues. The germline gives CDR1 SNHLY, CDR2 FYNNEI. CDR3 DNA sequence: TGTGCCACCCGGGACAGTCTCTACGAGCAGTACTTC. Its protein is CATRDSLYEQYF.

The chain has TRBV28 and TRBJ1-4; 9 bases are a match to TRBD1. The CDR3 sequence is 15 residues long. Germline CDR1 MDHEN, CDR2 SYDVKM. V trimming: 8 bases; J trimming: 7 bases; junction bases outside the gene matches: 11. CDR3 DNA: TGTGCCAGCTCGATCCTCGGGACAGGGAGTGAAAAACTGTTTTTT. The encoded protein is CASSILGTGSEKLFF. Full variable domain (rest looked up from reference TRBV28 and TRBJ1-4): DVKVTQSSRYLVKRTGEKVFLECVQDMDHENMFWYRQDPGLGLRLIYFSYDVKMKEKGDIPEGYSVSREKKERFSLILESASTNQTSMYLCASSILGTGSEKLFFGSGTQLSVL.

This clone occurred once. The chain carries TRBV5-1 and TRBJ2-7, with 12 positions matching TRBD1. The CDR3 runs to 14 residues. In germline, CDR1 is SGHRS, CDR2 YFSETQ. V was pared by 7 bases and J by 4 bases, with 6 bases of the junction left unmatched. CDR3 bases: TGCGCCAGCGAACTGGGACAGGGGGCGTACGAGCAGTACTTC. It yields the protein CASELGQGAYEQYF.

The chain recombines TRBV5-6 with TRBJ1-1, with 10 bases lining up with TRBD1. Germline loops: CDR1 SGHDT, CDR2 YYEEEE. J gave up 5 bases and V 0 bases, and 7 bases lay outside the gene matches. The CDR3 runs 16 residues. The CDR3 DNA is TGTGCCAGCAGCTTGGGGGACAGGGGAGAGTATACTGAAGCTTTCTTT. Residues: CASSLGDRGEYTEAFF.

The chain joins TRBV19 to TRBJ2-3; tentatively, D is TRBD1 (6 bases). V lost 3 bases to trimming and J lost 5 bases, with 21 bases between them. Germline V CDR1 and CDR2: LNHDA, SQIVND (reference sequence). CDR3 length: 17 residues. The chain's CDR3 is CASSMRAGEGGGDTQYF. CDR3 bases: TGTGCCAGTAGTATGAGGGCAGGGGAAGGGGGTGGAGATACGCAGTATTTT.

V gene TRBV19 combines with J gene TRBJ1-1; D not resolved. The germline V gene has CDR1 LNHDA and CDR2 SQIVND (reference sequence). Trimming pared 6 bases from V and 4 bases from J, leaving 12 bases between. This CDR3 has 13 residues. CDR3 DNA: TGTGCCAGTAGGCGGGAGGTTGTCACTGAAGCTTTCTTT. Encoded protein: CASRREVVTEAFF.

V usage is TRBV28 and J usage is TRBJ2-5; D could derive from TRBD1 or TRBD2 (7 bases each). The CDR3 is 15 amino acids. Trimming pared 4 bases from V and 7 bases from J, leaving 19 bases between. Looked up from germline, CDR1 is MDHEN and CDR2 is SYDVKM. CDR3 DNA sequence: TGTGCCAGCAGTTCATGGACAGGCGGGGGAGGGACCCAGTACTTC. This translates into CASSSWTGGGGTQYF.

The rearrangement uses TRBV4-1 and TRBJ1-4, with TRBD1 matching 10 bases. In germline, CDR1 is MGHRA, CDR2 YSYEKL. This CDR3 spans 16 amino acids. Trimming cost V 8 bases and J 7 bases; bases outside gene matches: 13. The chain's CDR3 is CASRDRGLSSGEKLFF. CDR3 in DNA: TGCGCCAGCCGGGACAGGGGTTTATCATCGGGTGAAAAACTGTTTTTT.

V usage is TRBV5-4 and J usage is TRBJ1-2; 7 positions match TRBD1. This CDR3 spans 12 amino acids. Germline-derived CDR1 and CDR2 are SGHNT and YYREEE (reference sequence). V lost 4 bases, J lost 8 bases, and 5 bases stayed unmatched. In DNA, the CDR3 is TGTGCCAGCAGCAAGGGGGCTGAAGGCTACACCTTC. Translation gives CASSKGAEGYTF.

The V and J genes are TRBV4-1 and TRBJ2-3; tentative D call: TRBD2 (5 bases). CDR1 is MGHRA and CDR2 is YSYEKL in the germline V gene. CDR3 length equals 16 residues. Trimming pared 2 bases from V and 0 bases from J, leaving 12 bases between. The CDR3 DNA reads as TGCGCCAGCAGCCAATTGGGGAGCGATAGCACAGATACGCAGTATTTT. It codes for CASSQLGSDSTDTQYF.

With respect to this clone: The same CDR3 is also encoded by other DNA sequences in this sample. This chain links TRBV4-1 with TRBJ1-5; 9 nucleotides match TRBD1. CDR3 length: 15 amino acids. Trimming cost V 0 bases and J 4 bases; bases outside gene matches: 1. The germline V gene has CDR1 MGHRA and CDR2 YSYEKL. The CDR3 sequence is CASSQEGTGNQPQHF. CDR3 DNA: TGCGCCAGCAGCCAAGAGGGGACAGGGAATCAGCCCCAGCATTTT.

The CDR3, as DNA: TGTGCCAGCAGCCATAACACCGGGGAGCTGTTTTTT. Translating gives CASSHNTGELFF. This rearrangement joins TRBV7-3 to TRBJ2-2; D remains unclear. The CDR3 consists of 12 residues. CDR1 and CDR2 (germline): SGHTA, FQGTGA. V lost 5 bases to trimming and J lost 2 bases, with 3 bases between them.

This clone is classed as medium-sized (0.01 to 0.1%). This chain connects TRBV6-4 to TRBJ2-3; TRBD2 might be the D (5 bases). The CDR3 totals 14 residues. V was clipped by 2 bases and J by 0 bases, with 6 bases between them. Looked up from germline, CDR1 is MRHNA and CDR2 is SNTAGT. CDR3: CASSDRGSTDTQYF. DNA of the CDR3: TGTGCCAGCAGTGACCGGGGAAGCACAGATACGCAGTATTTT.

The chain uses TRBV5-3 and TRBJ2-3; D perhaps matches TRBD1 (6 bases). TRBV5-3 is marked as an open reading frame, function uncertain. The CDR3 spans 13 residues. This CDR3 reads CVYQGLITDTQYF. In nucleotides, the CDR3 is TGTGTCTACCAGGGGCTGATCACAGATACGCAGTATTTT.

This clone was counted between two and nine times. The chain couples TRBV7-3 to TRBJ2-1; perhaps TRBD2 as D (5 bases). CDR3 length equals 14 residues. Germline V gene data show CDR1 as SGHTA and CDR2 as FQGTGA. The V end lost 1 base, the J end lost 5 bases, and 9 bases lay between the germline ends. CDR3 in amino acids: CASSLRGYHNEQFF. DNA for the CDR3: TGTGCCAGCAGCTTAAGAGGGTACCACAATGAGCAGTTCTTC.